A selection of T cell receptor beta chains follows, all from one sample in a study of cytomegalovirus exposure and HLA in healthy donors. Repertoires were generated with immunoSEQ multiplex PCR, while TCRdb's copy carries only in-frame clones and drops some. The sample lists 90,000 to 150,000 clones, roughly 72% occurring once. The sequenced material came from PBMCs. Receptors were obtained from a woman between 45 and 60 years old in good health and CMV-seropositive. CDR3s include the opening cysteine and the closing phenylalanine or tryptophan. D genes are given only for firm matches. Some rows have no size entry. The others give once, few or many, or a class for an expanded clone.

J gene: TRBJ1-5; CDR3 length: 15; D gene: .; V gene: TRBV6-1; clone size: .; CDR3 DNA: TGTGCCAGCAGTGCTTCACCAGGGGATGGTAAGCCCCAGCATTTT; CDR3 protein: CASSASPGDGKPQHF
J gene: TRBJ2-5; CDR3 length: 14; D gene: .; V gene: TRBV15; clone size: .; CDR3 DNA: TGTGCCACCAGCACCGCGGGACAGAGAGAGACCCAGTACTTC; CDR3 protein: CATSTAGQRETQYF
J gene: TRBJ2-2; CDR3 length: 13; D gene: TRBD2; V gene: TRBV30; clone size: .; CDR3 DNA: TGTGCCTGGACCGGGAGGCACACCGGGGAGCTGTTTTTT; CDR3 protein: CAWTGRHTGELFF
J gene: TRBJ2-3; CDR3 length: 14; D gene: .; V gene: TRBV5-1; clone size: .; CDR3 DNA: TGCGCCAGCAATTATAACAACCCCACAGATACGCAGTATTTT; CDR3 protein: CASNYNNPTDTQYF
J gene: TRBJ1-3; CDR3 length: 14; D gene: .; V gene: TRBV30; clone size: .; CDR3 DNA: TGTGCCTGGGGAGGGATCCGTCCTGGAAACACCATATATTTT; CDR3 protein: CAWGGIRPGNTIYF
J gene: TRBJ2-5; CDR3 length: 13; D gene: .; V gene: TRBV7-9; clone size: .; CDR3 DNA: TGTGCCAGCAGCGAACAGGAAGAGGAGACCCAGTACTTC; CDR3 protein: CASSEQEEETQYF
J gene: TRBJ2-2; CDR3 length: 15; D gene: .; V gene: TRBV30; clone size: .; CDR3 DNA: TGTGCCTGGAGGCTACAGGGTTTCGGACGCGGGGAGCTGTTTTTT; CDR3 protein: CAWRLQGFGRGELFF
J gene: TRBJ2-7; CDR3 length: 14; D gene: TRBD2; V gene: TRBV28; clone size: .; CDR3 DNA: TGTGCCAGCAGTTTGGCGGGAGTGGTCTACGAGCAGTACTTC; CDR3 protein: CASSLAGVVYEQYF
J gene: TRBJ1-2; CDR3 length: 15; D gene: .; V gene: TRBV19; clone size: .; CDR3 DNA: TGTGCCAGTAGTATGACCTCGGACAGAAACTATGGCTACACCTTC; CDR3 protein: CASSMTSDRNYGYTF
J gene: TRBJ1-4; CDR3 length: 17; D gene: .; V gene: TRBV7-9; clone size: .; CDR3 DNA: TGTGCCAGCAGCTCCCAAGGTGGGGGGGCGTTAAGTGAAAAACTGTTTTTT; CDR3 protein: CASSSQGGGALSEKLFF
J gene: TRBJ2-1; CDR3 length: 17; D gene: .; V gene: TRBV7-6; clone size: few; CDR3 DNA: TGTGCCAGCAGCTTAGCCGGATCCGCGGGACTTAACAATGAGCAGTTCTTC; CDR3 protein: CASSLAGSAGLNNEQFF
J gene: TRBJ1-1; CDR3 length: 14; D gene: .; V gene: TRBV9; clone size: .; CDR3 DNA: TGTGCCAGCAGCGTAGGATTGAGGAACACTGAAGCTTTCTTT; CDR3 protein: CASSVGLRNTEAFF
J gene: TRBJ2-1; CDR3 length: 14; D gene: TRBD2; V gene: TRBV6-1; clone size: .; CDR3 DNA: TGTGCCAGCACCGGGACTAGCGGGAGAAATGAGCAGTTCTTC; CDR3 protein: CASTGTSGRNEQFF
J gene: TRBJ2-3; CDR3 length: 16; D gene: TRBD2; V gene: TRBV9; clone size: .; CDR3 DNA: TGTGCCAGCAGCGTAGGAGCTAGCGGAACCACAGATACGCAGTATTTT; CDR3 protein: CASSVGASGTTDTQYF
J gene: TRBJ1-5; CDR3 length: 15; D gene: TRBD1; V gene: TRBV2; clone size: .; CDR3 DNA: TGTGCCAGCAGCTGGGGACAGGGCTTCAATCAGCCCCAGCATTTT; CDR3 protein: CASSWGQGFNQPQHF
J gene: TRBJ1-1; CDR3 length: 17; D gene: TRBD1; V gene: TRBV19; clone size: .; CDR3 DNA: TGTGCCAGTAGTACTCGCCCCAATACAGGGGTCATCACTGAAGCTTTCTTT; CDR3 protein: CASSTRPNTGVITEAFF
J gene: TRBJ1-1; CDR3 length: 13; D gene: .; V gene: TRBV18; clone size: .; CDR3 DNA: TGTGCCAGCTCACCACCGTCAGGGGTTGAAGCTTTCTTT; CDR3 protein: CASSPPSGVEAFF
J gene: TRBJ2-7; CDR3 length: 13; D gene: .; V gene: TRBV6-1; clone size: few; CDR3 DNA: TGTGCCAGCAGTGAGACCGGGGAATACGAGCAGTACTTC; CDR3 protein: CASSETGEYEQYF
J gene: TRBJ1-2; CDR3 length: 14; D gene: .; V gene: TRBV19; clone size: .; CDR3 DNA: TGTGCCAGTAGTATAAAAGCAGGGTCGGATGGCTACACCTTC; CDR3 protein: CASSIKAGSDGYTF
J gene: TRBJ2-1; CDR3 length: 19; D gene: TRBD2; V gene: TRBV14; clone size: .; CDR3 DNA: TGTGCCAGCAGCCAAGATCGGACTAGCGGGGGGAGAATTTACAATGAGCAGTTCTTC; CDR3 protein: CASSQDRTSGGRIYNEQFF
J gene: TRBJ1-1; CDR3 length: 16; D gene: TRBD1; V gene: TRBV28; clone size: .; CDR3 DNA: TGTGCCAGCAGTTCACACCCGGGACAGGGGAGCACTGAAGCTTTCTTT; CDR3 protein: CASSSHPGQGSTEAFF
J gene: TRBJ2-3; CDR3 length: 14; D gene: .; V gene: TRBV7-2; clone size: .; CDR3 DNA: TGTGCCAGCAGCTTCGAACTACTCACAGATACGCAGTATTTT; CDR3 protein: CASSFELLTDTQYF
J gene: TRBJ1-2; CDR3 length: 18; D gene: .; V gene: TRBV5-1; clone size: .; CDR3 DNA: TGCGCCAGCAGCTTTTCGAATATAGGACAGCAGAACCACTATGGCTACACCTTC; CDR3 protein: CASSFSNIGQQNHYGYTF
J gene: TRBJ2-1; CDR3 length: 16; D gene: .; V gene: TRBV5-1; clone size: .; CDR3 DNA: TGCGCCAGCAGCTTGGTGGGCAGGGGACCTTACAATGAGCAGTTCTTC; CDR3 protein: CASSLVGRGPYNEQFF
J gene: TRBJ2-7; CDR3 length: 14; D gene: TRBD1; V gene: TRBV27; clone size: .; CDR3 DNA: TGTGCCAGCACCGCCGGGACAGGGCTCTACGAGCAGTACTTC; CDR3 protein: CASTAGTGLYEQYF
J gene: TRBJ2-2; CDR3 length: 13; D gene: .; V gene: TRBV2; clone size: .; CDR3 DNA: TGTGCCAGCAGTTACCAGGGGACCGGGGAGCTGTTTTTT; CDR3 protein: CASSYQGTGELFF
J gene: TRBJ1-1; CDR3 length: 14; D gene: .; V gene: TRBV27; clone size: .; CDR3 DNA: TGTGCCAGCAGCAAACTCCTCAAGAACACTGAAGCTTTCTTT; CDR3 protein: CASSKLLKNTEAFF